This T cell receptor beta chain was sequenced during a study of OX40 agonist ivuxolimab in advanced cancers. In the study overall: A diagnosis of hepatocellular carcinoma, melanoma, renal cell or head and neck cancer was present in dose-escalation patients.

Per the germline V gene, CDR1 is GTSNPN and CDR2 is SVGIG (reference sequence). The CDR3 covers 10 residues. Trimming left V 5 bases short and J 2 bases short, with 3 bases between. TCRdb's copy holds only in-frame clones and misses some; the assay was immunoSEQ multiplex PCR. The repertoire includes 70,000 to 80,000 clones, around nine tenths of them detected once, and approximately 0.4% sits in the top ten. This TCR derives from an adult with an advanced solid tumor such as melanoma, head and neck, liver or kidney cancer. Sequences were derived from CD4+ or CD8+ T cells sorted from blood, sampled in a trial of the OX40 agonist ivuxolimab. V and J are TRBV30 and TRBJ2-5; no clear D gene. CDR3 region: CAWGQETQYF. CDR3 DNA sequence: TGTGCCTGGGGACAAGAGACCCAGTACTTC.